A selection of T cell receptor beta chains follows, all from one sample in a study of regulatory T cells in long-lasting Graves disease. In TCRdb, the multiplex PCR reads were re-called with MiXCR into one record per CDR3 protein. Seen here are more than 350,000 distinct CDR3 sequences, 15% observed once, and the top ten hold approximately 16%. These records were also assigned to another study, of T cells in Graves' hyperthyroidism and ophthalmopathy.

The source was peripheral blood mononuclear cells (PBMCs), collected at new diagnosis, from a patient treated with antithyroid drugs. These receptors originate from a woman aged 25 to 39 with Graves disease. CDR3s include the opening cysteine and the closing phenylalanine or tryptophan. A D gene is named only where the DNA matches it firmly. Expanded clones get a size class; other rows say once, few or many, or leave the size out.

v_gene	abundance	j_gene	d_gene	CDR3aa	CDR3nt
TRBV5-1	few	TRBJ2-7	TRBD2	CASSSEVAGGIEQYF	TGCGCCAGCAGCTCCGAGGTCGCGGGAGGGATCGAGCAGTACTTC
TRBV12-3/TRBV12-4	few	TRBJ1-2	NA	CASSSTGRYGYTF	TGTGCCAGCAGTTCTACAGGGCGCTATGGCTACACCTTC
TRBV4-1	few	TRBJ2-7	TRBD1	CASSRGGQDPYEQYF	TGCGCCAGCAGCCGTGGGGGACAGGACCCCTACGAGCAGTACTTC
TRBV6-1	many	TRBJ2-1	NA	CASSQGPSGGEQFF	TGTGCCAGCAGTCAGGGACCGTCCGGGGGTGAGCAGTTCTTC
TRBV12-3/TRBV12-4	many	TRBJ2-1	TRBD2	CASSKGLAGGPSSYNEQFF	TGTGCCAGCAGTAAGGGACTAGCGGGAGGCCCCTCCTCCTACAATGAGCAGTTCTTC
TRBV28	few	TRBJ1-3	NA	CASRRLRSSGNTIYF	TGTGCCAGCAGGCGCTTGAGAAGCTCTGGAAACACCATATATTTT
TRBV20-1	NA	TRBJ1-3	NA	CSAPTGASGNTIYF	TGCAGTGCCCCCACAGGAGCCTCTGGAAACACCATATATTTT
TRBV30	few	TRBJ1-6	NA	CAWSVQSGTRGNSPLHF	TGTGCCTGGAGTGTTCAATCCGGGACCCGGGGGAATTCACCCCTCCACTTT
TRBV12-3/TRBV12-4	many	TRBJ2-1	NA	CASSLNGGYNEQFF	TGTGCCAGCAGTTTAAATGGGGGTTACAATGAGCAGTTCTTC
TRBV5-1	many	TRBJ1-1	NA	CASSLVGHLDTEAFF	TGCGCCAGCAGCTTGGTAGGTCACCTAGACACTGAAGCTTTCTTT
TRBV5-1	NA	TRBJ2-2	TRBD1	CASSRSIGTGLTNTGELFF	TGCGCCAGCAGCCGGTCCATCGGGACAGGCCTTACGAACACCGGGGAGCTGTTTTTT
TRBV24-1	many	TRBJ2-3	TRBD2	CATSDSGTSGSPGNTQYF	TGTGCCACCAGTGATTCGGGGACTAGCGGGAGCCCGGGGAATACGCAGTATTTT
TRBV24-1	few	TRBJ1-1	NA	CATRNSGSNEAFF	TGTGCCACCAGGAACTCGGGGTCCAATGAAGCTTTCTTT
TRBV5-5	few	TRBJ1-3	NA	CASSFSVSGNTIYF	TGTGCCAGCAGCTTTTCAGTCTCTGGAAACACCATATATTTT
TRBV6-5	NA	TRBJ2-5	NA	CASSSPGIMQETQYF	TGTGCCAGCAGTTCCCCGGGAATAATGCAAGAGACCCAGTACTTC
TRBV7-9	many	TRBJ2-2	NA	CASSLGPGNTGELFF	TGTGCCAGCAGCTTAGGGCCGGGGAACACCGGGGAGCTGTTTTTT
TRBV27	many	TRBJ2-7	NA	CASSLKDTASYEQYF	TGTGCCAGCAGTTTAAAGGACACCGCCTCCTACGAGCAGTACTTC
TRBV30	many	TRBJ2-1	NA	CAWRHLGSYNEQFF	TGTGCCTGGAGGCACCTCGGGTCCTACAATGAGCAGTTCTTC
TRBV10-2	NA	TRBJ1-1	NA	CASSPSVTEAFF	TGCGCCAGCAGTCCCTCGGTCACTGAAGCTTTCTTT
TRBV12-3/TRBV12-4	many	TRBJ2-1	NA	CASSDPLGGRWDYNEQFF	TGTGCCAGCAGCGACCCCTTGGGGGGACGGTGGGACTACAATGAGCAGTTCTTC
TRBV12-3/TRBV12-4	many	TRBJ1-4	NA	CASSFVGKLFF	TGTGCCAGCAGTTTCGTCGGAAAACTGTTTTTT
TRBV6-5	many	TRBJ2-5	TRBD2	CASSYSRAGGSGETQYF	TGTGCCAGCAGTTACTCGAGAGCGGGAGGGTCTGGGGAGACCCAGTACTTC
TRBV4-1	NA	TRBJ1-6	NA	CASSQVSRPLHF	TGCGCCAGCAGCCAAGTGAGTCGTCCCCTCCACTTT
TRBV6-1	NA	TRBJ2-3	TRBD2	CASSRLAGAADTQYF	TGTGCCAGCAGTCGACTAGCGGGAGCCGCAGATACGCAGTATTTT
TRBV20-1	few	TRBJ2-5	TRBD1	CSAAGQGRQTQYF	TGCAGTGCCGCGGGACAGGGGCGACAGACCCAGTACTTC
TRBV20-1	many	TRBJ1-5	NA	CSARVGPTADQPQHF	TGCAGTGCTAGAGTAGGGCCGACAGCTGATCAGCCCCAGCATTTT
TRBV12-3/TRBV12-4	many	TRBJ2-2	NA	CASSSAPELFF	TGTGCCAGCAGTTCAGCCCCGGAGCTGTTTTTT
TRBV9	NA	TRBJ2-7	TRBD1	CASSVEGQGLEQYF	TGTGCCAGCAGCGTAGAGGGACAGGGTCTCGAGCAGTACTTC
TRBV3-1	NA	TRBJ2-7	TRBD2	CASSQDRVGLAGTGYEQYF	TGTGCCAGCAGCCAAGATCGAGTGGGACTAGCGGGGACAGGGTACGAGCAGTACTTC
TRBV20-1	many	TRBJ2-3	NA	CSARSLDTQYF	TGCAGTGCTAGGAGTCTAGATACGCAGTATTTT
TRBV24-1	many	TRBJ2-3	TRBD1	CATRDRDTDTQYF	TGTGCCACCAGGGACAGGGACACAGATACGCAGTATTTT
TRBV20-1	many	TRBJ2-7	NA	CSASSTTYEQYF	TGCAGTGCTAGCAGCACAACCTACGAGCAGTACTTC
TRBV30	many	TRBJ1-1	TRBD1	CAWSVGGQGGTEAFF	TGTGCCTGGAGTGTAGGAGGACAGGGAGGGACTGAAGCTTTCTTT
TRBV3-1	NA	TRBJ2-7	NA	CASSQAPLTGRYYEQYF	TGTGCCAGCAGCCAAGCCCCGTTGACAGGGAGGTACTACGAGCAGTACTTC
TRBV7-9	few	TRBJ2-1	NA	CASSQREAGGNEQFF	TGTGCCAGCAGTCAAAGGGAGGCCGGGGGCAATGAGCAGTTCTTC
TRBV12-3/TRBV12-4	many	TRBJ2-7	TRBD1	CASSLKQGSYEQYF	TGTGCCAGCAGTTTAAAACAGGGGTCCTACGAGCAGTACTTC